The 10 T cell receptor beta chains below all came from one sample that was sequenced in a study of cytomegalovirus exposure and HLA in healthy donors. The PCR had 60 Vbeta and 13 Jbeta primers. Libraries were prepared by immunoSEQ multiplex PCR; TCRdb keeps only in-frame clonotypes and omits some of them. Of approximately 110,000 clones listed, around 80% were seen once; the top ten hold approximately 2.8%. The specimen was PBMCs. These receptors came from a middle-aged woman in good health and CMV-seronegative.

This chain joins TRBV11-1 and TRBJ1-4, with TRBD1 identical over 9 bases. Germline-derived CDR1 and CDR2 are SGHAT and FQDESV (reference sequence). V shed 5 bases and J 8 bases; nucleotides not matched to a gene: 9. CDR3 size: 15 residues. The CDR3 sequence is CASSPTGQGREKLFF. In nucleotides, the CDR3 is TGTGCCAGCAGCCCTACTGGACAGGGGAGGGAAAAACTGTTTTTT.

CDR3 loop: CASSLGGSVTEAFF. Written as DNA, the CDR3 is TGTGCCAGCAGCTTAGGAGGGTCGGTCACTGAAGCTTTCTTT. V and J are TRBV7-2 and TRBJ1-1, with D unresolved. Germline values: CDR1 SGHTA, CDR2 FQGNSA. Between the trimmed V and J ends, which lost 1 base and 4 bases, there was a span of 10 bases. The CDR3 covers 14 residues.

The chain has TRBV2 and TRBJ2-1, with 11 bases that match TRBD2. CDR3 length: 16 amino acids. Trimming removed 5 bases from V and 15 bases from J; junction bases left unmatched: 18. Germline V CDR1 and CDR2: SNHLY, FYNNEI. CDR3 loop: CASSPISGRAGSFRFF. CDR3 nucleotides: TGTGCCAGCAGTCCCATTAGCGGGAGGGCCGGTTCTTTCCGGTTCTTC.

The genes are TRBV28 and TRBJ2-7; 8 bases fit TRBD2. J gave up 0 bases and V 10 bases, and 5 bases lay outside the gene matches. The CDR3 sequence is 13 residues long. Germline V lookup: CDR1 MDHEN, CDR2 SYDVKM. For the CDR3, the DNA is TGTGCCACCATAGCGGGGAGCTCCTACGAGCAGTACTTC. This gives the protein CATIAGSSYEQYF. The whole variable domain, remainder taken from reference TRBV28 and TRBJ2-7, is DVKVTQSSRYLVKRTGEKVFLECVQDMDHENMFWYRQDPGLGLRLIYFSYDVKMKEKGDIPEGYSVSREKKERFSLILESASTNQTSMYLCATIAGSSYEQYFGPGTRLTVT.

This chain joins TRBV6-5 and TRBJ2-6; unclear D gene. V was trimmed by 6 bases and J by 0 bases, leaving 9 bases between them. The CDR3 length is 15 residues. Germline CDR1 is MNHEY and CDR2 is SVGAGI. CDR3 protein: CASRPLSSGANVLTF. As DNA, the CDR3 is TGTGCCAGCAGACCCCTAAGCTCTGGGGCCAACGTCCTGACTTTC.

The chain is built from TRBV7-8 and TRBJ2-1; D call uncertain. Trimming stripped 1 base from V and 5 bases from J, with 12 bases between. Germline V CDR1 and CDR2: SGHVS, FQNEAQ. The CDR3 totals 15 residues. In DNA form, the CDR3 reads TGTGCCAGCAGCTTAGGTGCTAGAGGAAACAATGAGCAGTTCTTC. This codes for CASSLGARGNNEQFF. Full variable domain (remainder filled in from reference TRBV7-8 and TRBJ2-1): GAGVSQSPRYKVAKRGQDVALRCDPISGHVSLFWYQQALGQGPEFLTYFQNEAQLDKSGLPSDRFFAERPEGSVSTLKIQRTQQEDSAVYLCASSLGARGNNEQFFGPGTRLTVL.

This chain connects TRBV19 to TRBJ1-4; 7 nucleotides align to TRBD1. Trimming removed 5 bases from V and 7 bases from J; junction bases left unmatched: 13. Germline V gene lookup returns CDR1 LNHDA and CDR2 SQIVND (reference sequence). This CDR3 is built from 16 residues. CDR3 in DNA: TGTGCCAGTAGTCCCGGGCGGACAGGTTCCGGTGAAAAACTGTTTTTT. As protein: CASSPGRTGSGEKLFF.

The V call is TRBV18, the J call TRBJ1-1; TRBD1 agrees at 10 bases. Germline trimming cut 3 bases from V and 6 bases from J; bases unmatched to any gene: 4. Germline V gene lookup returns CDR1 KGHSH and CDR2 LQKENI. The CDR3 spans 14 residues. CDR3 coding DNA: TGTGCCAGCTCACCGTACGGGACAGGGGCTGAAGCTTTCTTT. Amino acids: CASSPYGTGAEAFF.

This rearrangement joins TRBV27 to TRBJ2-5, with D unclear. The V gene's germline CDR1 is MNHEY and CDR2 SMNVEV (reference sequence). This CDR3 has 15 amino acids. The V end lost 2 bases, the J end lost 5 bases, and 15 bases lay between the germline ends. The chain's CDR3 is CASSLRSSWRETQYF. CDR3 DNA: TGTGCCAGCAGTTTAAGATCGTCGTGGCGGGAGACCCAGTACTTC.

The chain combines TRBV27 with TRBJ1-2; no reliable D call. The CDR3 has 15 amino acids. The germline CDR1 and CDR2 sequences are MNHEY and SMNVEV (reference sequence). Trimming stripped 7 bases from V and 1 base from J, with 16 bases between. In nucleotides, the CDR3 is TGTGCCAGCATAAGGAGGGTCGGGGATAACTATGGCTACACCTTC. This codes for CASIRRVGDNYGYTF.